This T cell receptor (beta chain) comes out of a study of vaccination effects on CD4 cells after COVID-19. Study background: Subjects were given two BNT162b2 or mRNA-1273 vaccine doses.

Worth noting for this clone: Its antigen is undetermined.

Study-level results: In healthy vaccinees, only 1 of 255 vaccine-induced clones cross-reacted with common cold coronaviruses. Convalescent patients numbered few in the study; early post-infection timepoints were missing entirely.

Culture lasted under 13 days before CD4+ T cell isolation. Assay used: immunoSEQ multiplex PCR; TCRdb lists only in-frame clones, some missing. The sample lists more than 35,000 clones, approximately 67% seen once, with 4.2% in the top ten. This CDR3 has 16 residues. CDR1 and CDR2 from the germline V gene are SGHRS and YFSETQ. J gave up 6 bases and V 0 bases, and 4 bases lay outside the gene matches. This sequence joins TRBV5-1 and TRBJ2-3; TRBD2 agrees at 13 bases. This receptor was identified in a human donor who received a COVID-19 vaccine. The specimen was CD4+ T cells from PBMCs cultured without peptide, collected before COVID-19 vaccination. This CDR3 is CASSLGLAGGRDTQYF. The CDR3 region has the DNA TGCGCCAGCAGCTTGGGACTAGCGGGAGGTCGGGATACGCAGTATTTT.